This T cell receptor (beta chain) was found in a study of blood T cell repertoires in COVID-19. The CDR3 is 16 residues long. Trimming cost V 1 base and J 0 bases; bases outside gene matches: 5. The germline gives CDR1 SGDLS, CDR2 YYNGEE. TCRdb's copy holds only in-frame clones and misses some; the assay was immunoSEQ multiplex PCR. The sample includes 250,000 to 400,000 clones, 90% of them seen just once. The sequenced material came from PBMCs or T cells enriched from blood (not recorded which). The sequence was collected from a man in his 60s who had recovered from COVID-19. The rearrangement joins TRBV9 to TRBJ2-3; 7 nucleotides agree with TRBD2. In DNA, the CDR3 is TGTGCCAGCAGCGTAAGGGAGGGCGCTAGCACAGATACGCAGTATTTT. Translating it yields CASSVREGASTDTQYF.